These T cell receptor beta chains were read from a single sample in a study of breast tumors, draining lymph nodes, adjacent tissues. Via MiXCR, TCRdb re-called the multiplex PCR reads, giving one row per CDR3 protein. The sample includes under 150,000 distinct CDR3 sequences, about 20% of them seen just once. Material for sequencing was axillary lymph node tissue. Source of these receptors: a female donor with breast cancer. Some clones in this sample may be carry-over from other donors' samples. The CDR3 runs from the conserved cysteine through the conserved F or W. A D gene is named only where the DNA matches it firmly. Not every row has a clone size; where given, it reads once, few, many or a size class.

size,J,D,V,DNA,CDR3
many,TRBJ2-1,TRBD2,TRBV12-3/TRBV12-4,TGTGCCAGCAGTTTGGGGGGCGGGAGGGCCGCATACAATGAGCAGTTCTTC,CASSLGGGRAAYNEQFF
many,TRBJ2-5,NA,TRBV20-1,TGCAGTGCTCACTTTTTAGGGGGAGTTTTGGAGACCCAGTACTTC,CSAHFLGGVLETQYF
many,TRBJ1-4,TRBD1,TRBV10-2,TGCGCCAGCAGCCAGGGGGCGGGGAATGAAAAACTGTTTTTT,CASSQGAGNEKLFF
many,TRBJ2-7,NA,TRBV7-2,TGTGCCAGCAGCTTATCAGCGGGTCTCTACGAGCAGTACTTC,CASSLSAGLYEQYF
many,TRBJ1-2,NA,TRBV14,TGTGCCAGCAGCCAAGCGAGCTATAGCTACACCTTC,CASSQASYSYTF
many,TRBJ1-4,TRBD1,TRBV12-3/TRBV12-4,TGTGCCAGCAGCTACGACAGGGTCGGTGAAAAACTGTTTTTT,CASSYDRVGEKLFF
many,TRBJ1-4,NA,TRBV19,TGTGCCAGTAGACAAGACCAGGGTGGTTGGGAAAAACTGTTTTTT,CASRQDQGGWEKLFF
many,TRBJ2-5,TRBD2,TRBV6-6,TGTGCCAGCAGTTCTCCAGGGACTAGCGGGGGGGGTGAGACCCAGTACTTC,CASSSPGTSGGGETQYF
few,TRBJ1-2,NA,TRBV3-1,TGTGCCAGCAGCCAAGAGCAGGGCGCGGATGGCTACACCTTC,CASSQEQGADGYTF
NA,TRBJ2-6,NA,TRBV25-1,TGTGCCAGCAGTGACGCTACAAGGGGTCCTGGGGCCAACGTCCTGACTTTC,CASSDATRGPGANVLTF
many,TRBJ2-7,TRBD1,TRBV11-2,TGTGCCAGCAGGCCTCCAGGGGGCGAGCAGTACTTC,CASRPPGGEQYF
many,TRBJ2-7,NA,TRBV12-3/TRBV12-4,TGTGCCAGCAGTTCCGGGTTCAGGACCGCCTACGAGCAGTACTTC,CASSSGFRTAYEQYF
NA,TRBJ1-5,NA,TRBV6-1,TGTGCCAGCAGAAGAGACACTACCCTCCAGCCCCAGCATTTT,CASRRDTTLQPQHF
many,TRBJ2-7,TRBD1,TRBV11-2,TGTGCCAGCAGCAGGGGACAGATCTACGAGCAGTACTTC,CASSRGQIYEQYF
many,TRBJ2-1,NA,TRBV2,TGTGCCAGCAGTGCCCAACCGGCAAGCATTGAGCAGTTCTTC,CASSAQPASIEQFF
many,TRBJ1-4,TRBD1,TRBV19,TGTGCCAGCGCCGGGACAGGGAATGAAAAACTGTTTTTT,CASAGTGNEKLFF
few,TRBJ1-4,NA,TRBV18,TGTGCCAGCTCACCCCGCCGGGAGGGCGTGGGTGAAAAACTGTTTTTT,CASSPRREGVGEKLFF
NA,TRBJ2-5,TRBD2,TRBV27,TGTGCCAGCAGGAGACTAGCGGGAGTAGAGACCCAGTACTTC,CASRRLAGVETQYF
NA,TRBJ1-2,NA,TRBV19,TGTGCCAGTAGTAAACCATCGGGACAAAACTATGGCTACACCTTC,CASSKPSGQNYGYTF
many,TRBJ1-3,NA,TRBV5-1,TGCGCCAGCAGCCAAGGACCGGGAAACACCATATATTTT,CASSQGPGNTIYF
many,TRBJ2-3,TRBD2,TRBV2,TGTGCCAGCAGTGAAGGGCTAGCGGTAAGCACAGATACGCAGTATTTT,CASSEGLAVSTDTQYF
many,TRBJ1-2,TRBD1,TRBV10-3,TGTGCCATCAGTGAGAACGGGGACAGGGGAAACTATGGCTACACCTTC,CAISENGDRGNYGYTF
few,TRBJ2-6,NA,TRBV7-9,TGTGCCAGCAGCTTGATCTCTGGGGCCAACGTCCTGACTTTC,CASSLISGANVLTF
many,TRBJ1-5,TRBD1,TRBV6-5,TGCCCCTGGGAGGGGGCTTCGAATCAGCCCCAGCATTTT,CPWEGASNQPQHF
many,TRBJ2-1,TRBD2,TRBV5-6,TGTGCCAGCCTGGGACTAGCGGTGAATGAGCAGTTCTTC,CASLGLAVNEQFF
many,TRBJ2-7,NA,TRBV7-9,TGTGCCAGCAGCCTGAAGGTCCACGAGCAGTACTTC,CASSLKVHEQYF
many,TRBJ2-7,NA,TRBV6-5,TGTGCCAGCAGTTACTCGAGGTGGACAGCCCTCTACGAGCAGTACTTC,CASSYSRWTALYEQYF
many,TRBJ2-1,TRBD2,TRBV7-3,TGTGCCAGCAGCTTAAGGAGCGGGAGTATACGAAACAATGAGCAGTTCTTC,CASSLRSGSIRNNEQFF
many,TRBJ1-6,NA,TRBV5-1,TGCGCCAGCAGCTTACCCAACCGTGATTCACCCCTCCACTTT,CASSLPNRDSPLHF
many,TRBJ2-5,TRBD2,TRBV27,TGTGCCAGCAGTTTCGGACTAGCGGGAACAGAGACCCAGTACTTC,CASSFGLAGTETQYF
many,TRBJ2-1,NA,TRBV13,TGTGCCAGCAGCTATCAGGATTTCGATGAGCAGTTCTTC,CASSYQDFDEQFF
NA,TRBJ2-7,NA,TRBV11-1,TGTGCCAGCAGCTTTGGTGGGAGTCGTCCCTACGAGCAGTACTTC,CASSFGGSRPYEQYF
many,TRBJ2-3,NA,TRBV12-3/TRBV12-4,TGTGCCAGCAGTTTACAAGGGATTCCTAGCACAGATACGCAGTATTTT,CASSLQGIPSTDTQYF
many,TRBJ2-7,NA,TRBV20-1,TGCAGTGCTAGAGATCCGACAGGAGGTCCCTACGAGCAGTACTTC,CSARDPTGGPYEQYF
many,TRBJ1-2,NA,TRBV7-9,TGTGCCAGCAGCTACGGACGGGACTATGGCTACACCTTC,CASSYGRDYGYTF
many,TRBJ2-1,TRBD2,TRBV6-5,TGTGCCAGCAGTTACCGATCTCCGGGGGGTAGCGGGAGTTTGTATGAGCAGTTCTTC,CASSYRSPGGSGSLYEQFF
many,TRBJ2-1,TRBD1,TRBV3-1,TGTGCCAGCAGCCCCCACAGGGGGATTGTCGACAATGAGCAGTTCTTC,CASSPHRGIVDNEQFF
many,TRBJ1-2,TRBD1,TRBV19,TGTGCCAGTAGTGCCTCGGACAGGGAGCTCTATGGCTACACCTTC,CASSASDRELYGYTF
many,TRBJ2-7,NA,TRBV7-9,TGTGCCAGCCGCCCCACGTCCACCTACGAGCAGTACTTC,CASRPTSTYEQYF
many,TRBJ1-5,NA,TRBV12-3/TRBV12-4,TGTGCCAGCAGCCCCACAAGACGGGATCAGCCCCAGCATTTT,CASSPTRRDQPQHF
many,TRBJ2-7,TRBD2,TRBV10-3,TGTGCCACCGGACTAGCGGGAGGATACGAGCAGTACTTC,CATGLAGGYEQYF
many,TRBJ1-5,NA,TRBV19,TGTGCCAGTAGGAGAGGGTCTGGACAGCTGAGTCAGCCCCAGCATTTT,CASRRGSGQLSQPQHF
NA,TRBJ1-1,NA,TRBV7-8,TGTGCCAGCAGCTTAGCCGCCAAGGGGTATTGGACTGAAGCTTTCTTT,CASSLAAKGYWTEAFF
NA,TRBJ1-5,NA,TRBV19,TGTGCCAGCTCAGGCGCCGGATACAATCAGCCCCAGCATTTT,CASSGAGYNQPQHF
many,TRBJ2-7,NA,TRBV7-7,TGTGCTAGCAGCTTAGATTCCGCCGCTCGCGACGAGCAGTACTTC,CASSLDSAARDEQYF
NA,TRBJ1-6,NA,TRBV30,TGTGCCTGGTACGGGGTTAATTCGCCCCTCCACTTT,CAWYGVNSPLHF
many,TRBJ2-7,NA,TRBV14,TGTGCCAGCAGCCTAGTATCCGAGCAGTACTTC,CASSLVSEQYF
many,TRBJ1-4,NA,TRBV5-1,TGCGCCAGCAGGGGTCAGTATGGGGAAAAACTGTTTTTT,CASRGQYGEKLFF
many,TRBJ2-1,TRBD2,TRBV7-3,TGTGCCAGCACTCTGGGGACTAGCGGACGCAATGAGCAGTTCTTC,CASTLGTSGRNEQFF
many,TRBJ2-1,TRBD2,TRBV19,TGTGCCAGTAGTTCCCTCTGGACTAGCGGGAGGACTGAGCAGTTCTTC,CASSSLWTSGRTEQFF
NA,TRBJ1-1,NA,TRBV6-1,TGTGCCAGCAGTGAAGGAGGAAGATGGACTGAAGCTTTCTTT,CASSEGGRWTEAFF